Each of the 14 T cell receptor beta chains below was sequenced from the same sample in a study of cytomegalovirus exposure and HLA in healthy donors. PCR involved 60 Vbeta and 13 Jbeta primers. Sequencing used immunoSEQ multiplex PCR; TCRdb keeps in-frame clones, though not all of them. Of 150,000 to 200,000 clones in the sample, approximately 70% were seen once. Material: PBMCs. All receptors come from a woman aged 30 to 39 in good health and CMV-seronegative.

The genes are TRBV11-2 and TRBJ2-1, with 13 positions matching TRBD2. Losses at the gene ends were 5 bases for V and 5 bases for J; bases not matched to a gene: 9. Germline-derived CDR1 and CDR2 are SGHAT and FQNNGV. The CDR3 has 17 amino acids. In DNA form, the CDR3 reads TGTGCCAGCAGCCCCCGGACTAGCGGGAGTATTAACAATGAGCAGTTCTTC. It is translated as CASSPRTSGSINNEQFF.

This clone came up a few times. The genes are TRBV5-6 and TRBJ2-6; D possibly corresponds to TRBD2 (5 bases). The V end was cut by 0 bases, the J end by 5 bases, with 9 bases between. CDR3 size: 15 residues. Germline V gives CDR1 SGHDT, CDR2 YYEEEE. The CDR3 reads CASSLDPGRANVLTF. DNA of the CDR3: TGTGCCAGCAGCTTGGATCCGGGAAGGGCCAACGTCCTGACTTTC.

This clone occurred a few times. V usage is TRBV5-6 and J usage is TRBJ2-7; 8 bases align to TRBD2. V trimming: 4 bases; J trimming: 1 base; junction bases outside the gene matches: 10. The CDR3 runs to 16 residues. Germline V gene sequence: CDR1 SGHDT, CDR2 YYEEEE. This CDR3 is CASSQGGGSPSYEQYF. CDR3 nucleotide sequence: TGTGCCAGCAGCCAAGGCGGGGGGAGTCCTTCCTACGAGCAGTACTTC.

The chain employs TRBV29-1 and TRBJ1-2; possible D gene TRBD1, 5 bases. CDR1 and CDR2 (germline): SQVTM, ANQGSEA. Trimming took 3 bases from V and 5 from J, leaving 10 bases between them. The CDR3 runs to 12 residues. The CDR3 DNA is TGCAGCGTTGAGACATCAGGGTATGGCTACACCTTC. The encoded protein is CSVETSGYGYTF.

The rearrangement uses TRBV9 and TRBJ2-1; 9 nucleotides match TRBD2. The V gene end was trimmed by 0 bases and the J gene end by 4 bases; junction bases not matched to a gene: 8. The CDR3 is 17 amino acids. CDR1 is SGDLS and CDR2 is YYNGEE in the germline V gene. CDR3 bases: TGTGCCAGCAGCGTAGGGTCTAGCGGGAATCCTTACAATGAGCAGTTCTTC. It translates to CASSVGSSGNPYNEQFF. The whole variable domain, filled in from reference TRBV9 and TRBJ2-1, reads DSGVTQTPKHLITATGQRVTLRCSPRSGDLSVYWYQQSLDQGLQFLIQYYNGEERAKGNILERFSAQQFPDLHSELNLSSLELGDSALYFCASSVGSSGNPYNEQFFGPGTRLTVL.

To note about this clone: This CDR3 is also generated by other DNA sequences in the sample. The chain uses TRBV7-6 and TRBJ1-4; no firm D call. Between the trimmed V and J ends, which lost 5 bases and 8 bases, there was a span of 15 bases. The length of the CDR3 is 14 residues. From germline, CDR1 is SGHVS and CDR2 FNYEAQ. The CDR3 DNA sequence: TGTGCCAGCAGCCACACAGCCCTGAAAGAAAAACTGTTTTTT. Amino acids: CASSHTALKEKLFF.

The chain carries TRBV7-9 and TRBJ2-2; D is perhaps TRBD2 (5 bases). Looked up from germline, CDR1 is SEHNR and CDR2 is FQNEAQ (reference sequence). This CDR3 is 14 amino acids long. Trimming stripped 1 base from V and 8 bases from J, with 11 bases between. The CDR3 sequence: CASSLVPSLGELFF. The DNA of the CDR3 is TGTGCCAGCAGCTTAGTTCCTAGCCTAGGGGAGCTGTTTTTT.

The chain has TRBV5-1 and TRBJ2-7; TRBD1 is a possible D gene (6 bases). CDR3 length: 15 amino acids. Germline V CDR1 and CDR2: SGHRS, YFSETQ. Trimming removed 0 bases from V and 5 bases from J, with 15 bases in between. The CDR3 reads CASSLGVSGVNEQYF. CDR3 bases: TGCGCCAGCAGCTTGGGGGTTTCAGGGGTAAACGAGCAGTACTTC.

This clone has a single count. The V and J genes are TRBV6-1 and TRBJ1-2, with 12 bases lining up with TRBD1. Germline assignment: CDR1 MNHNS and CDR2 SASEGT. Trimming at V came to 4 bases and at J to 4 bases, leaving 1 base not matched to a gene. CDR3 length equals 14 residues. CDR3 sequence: CASSVGQGAYGYTF. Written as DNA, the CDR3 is TGTGCCAGCAGTGTGGGACAGGGGGCCTATGGCTACACCTTC.

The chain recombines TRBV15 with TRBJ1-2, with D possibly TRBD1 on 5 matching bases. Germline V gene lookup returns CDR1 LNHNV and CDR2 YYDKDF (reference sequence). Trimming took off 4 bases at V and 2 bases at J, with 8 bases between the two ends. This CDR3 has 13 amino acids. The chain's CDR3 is CATSTTDNYGYTF. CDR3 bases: TGTGCCACCAGCACGACAGACAACTATGGCTACACCTTC.

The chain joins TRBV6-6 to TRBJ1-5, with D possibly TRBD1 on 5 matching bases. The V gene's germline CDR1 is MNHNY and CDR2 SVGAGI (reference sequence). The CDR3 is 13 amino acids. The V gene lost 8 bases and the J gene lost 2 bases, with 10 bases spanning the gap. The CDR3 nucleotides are TGTGCCAGCCGGGACTTAGGCAATCAGCCCCAGCATTTT. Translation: CASRDLGNQPQHF.

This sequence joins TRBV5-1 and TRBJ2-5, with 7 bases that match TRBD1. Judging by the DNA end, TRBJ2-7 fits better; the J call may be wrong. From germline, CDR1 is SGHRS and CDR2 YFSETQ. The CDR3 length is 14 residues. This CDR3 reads CASSLGTGPYEQYF. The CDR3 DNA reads TGCGCCAGCAGCTTGGGGACAGGTCCCTACGAGCAGTACTTC.

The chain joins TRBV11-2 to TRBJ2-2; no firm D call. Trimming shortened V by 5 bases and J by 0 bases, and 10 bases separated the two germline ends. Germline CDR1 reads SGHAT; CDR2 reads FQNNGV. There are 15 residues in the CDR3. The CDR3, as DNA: TGTGCCAGCAGCCAAGTCGACTCGAACACCGGGGAGCTGTTTTTT. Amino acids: CASSQVDSNTGELFF.

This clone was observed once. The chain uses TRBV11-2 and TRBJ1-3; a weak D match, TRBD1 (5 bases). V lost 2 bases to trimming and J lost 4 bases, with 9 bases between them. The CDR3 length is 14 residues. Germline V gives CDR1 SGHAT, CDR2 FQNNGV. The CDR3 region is CASSLLRVGNTIYF. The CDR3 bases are TGTGCCAGCAGCTTACTCAGGGTCGGAAACACCATATATTTT. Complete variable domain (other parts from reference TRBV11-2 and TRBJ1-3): EAGVAQSPRYKIIEKRQSVAFWCNPISGHATLYWYQQILGQGPKLLIQFQNNGVVDDSQLPKDRFSAERLKGVDSTLKIQPAKLEDSAVYLCASSLLRVGNTIYFGEGSWLTVV.